The 23 T cell receptor beta chains below were found in one sample sequenced in a study of OX40 agonist ivuxolimab in advanced cancers. Libraries were prepared by immunoSEQ multiplex PCR; TCRdb keeps only in-frame clonotypes and omits some of them. In the table there are about 19,000 clones, 90% of which are singletons. This specimen was CD4+ or CD8+ T cells sorted from blood, taken in a trial of the OX40 agonist ivuxolimab. The source of these receptors is an adult with an advanced solid tumor such as melanoma, head and neck, liver or kidney cancer.

This chain joins TRBV20-1 and TRBJ1-2; D perhaps matches TRBD1 (5 bases). This CDR3 is 11 amino acids long. The germline V and J ends were trimmed by 2 bases and 4 bases, with 5 bases remaining between them. Looked up from germline, CDR1 is DFQATT and CDR2 is SNEGSKA (reference sequence). CDR3 in DNA: TGCAGTGCTAGACAGGGCTATGGCTACACCTTC. This codes for CSARQGYGYTF.

The gene calls are TRBV13 and TRBJ2-1, with unresolved D. Germline-derived CDR1 and CDR2 are PRHDT and FYEKMQ (reference sequence). The ends were cut back, 1 base at V and 5 bases at J, with 9 bases in the middle. This CDR3 has 14 amino acids. CDR3 sequence: CASSLVTVHNEQFF. DNA of the CDR3: TGTGCCAGCAGCTTAGTGACGGTACACAATGAGCAGTTCTTC.

The gene calls are TRBV9 and TRBJ1-1; 9 positions agree with TRBD1. J was trimmed by 8 bases and V by 4 bases; bases with no gene match: 3. The germline CDR1 and CDR2 sequences are SGDLS and YYNGEE. The CDR3 length is 12 residues. CDR3 in amino acids: CASSTTGGEAFF. The DNA of the CDR3 is TGTGCCAGCAGCACGACAGGGGGGGAAGCTTTCTTT.

This clone turned up a few times. V and J are TRBV27 and TRBJ2-7; D tentatively fits TRBD1 or TRBD2 (5 bases each). The CDR3 has 15 amino acids. The germline gives CDR1 MNHEY, CDR2 SMNVEV (reference sequence). Trimming pared 8 bases from V and 2 bases from J, leaving 19 bases between. In DNA form, the CDR3 reads TGTGCCAGCGGGACGGAGAATTTAATCCCCTACGAGCAGTACTTC. Amino acid sequence: CASGTENLIPYEQYF.

The rearrangement links TRBV9 to TRBJ1-1, with TRBD1 matching over 11 bases. CDR3 length: 15 amino acids. V trimming: 3 bases; J trimming: 4 bases; junction bases outside the gene matches: 5. Germline values: CDR1 SGDLS, CDR2 YYNGEE. CDR3 protein: CASSASGTGGTEAFF. The CDR3 DNA reads as TGTGCCAGCAGCGCCTCCGGGACAGGGGGCACTGAAGCTTTCTTT.

V is TRBV2 and J is TRBJ2-5; no clear D. The CDR3 runs to 13 residues. V lost 5 bases to trimming and J lost 2 bases, with 9 bases between them. Looked up from germline, CDR1 is SNHLY and CDR2 is FYNNEI. The CDR3 spells CASSPRRQETQYF. CDR3 bases: TGTGCCAGCAGTCCTCGGAGACAAGAGACCCAGTACTTC.

V gene TRBV28 combines with J gene TRBJ2-7; D possibly corresponds to TRBD1 (5 bases). V lost 0 bases and J 0 bases, leaving 9 bases between the germline ends. This CDR3 region has 15 residues. CDR1 MDHEN and CDR2 SYDVKM come from the germline V gene. CDR3 in amino acids: CASSLWLGASYEQYF. CDR3 DNA sequence: TGTGCCAGCAGTTTATGGTTAGGGGCCTCCTACGAGCAGTACTTC.

V gene TRBV4-3 combines with J gene TRBJ2-1; D call uncertain. V shed 0 bases and J shed 8 bases, with 5 bases lying between them. CDR1 LGHNA and CDR2 YSLEER come from the germline V gene. The CDR3 has 12 amino acids. CDR3 coding DNA: TGCGCCAGCAGCCAAGATGGGCATGAGCAGTTCTTC. It translates to CASSQDGHEQFF.

For this clone: Compared with germline, one end of the junction differs, possibly owing to a read error. V gene TRBV13 combines with J gene TRBJ2-1; TRBD1 might be the D (5 bases). This CDR3 is 17 amino acids long. Germline-derived CDR1 and CDR2 are PRHDT and FYEKMQ (reference sequence). CDR3 region: CASSLGVGTGTYNEQFF. In DNA, the CDR3 is TGTGCCAGCAGCCTAGGCGTCGGTACAGGAACTTACAATGAGCAGTTCTTC.

The genes are TRBV5-6 and TRBJ2-7; D is unresolved. The ends were cut back, 2 bases at V and 1 base at J, with 13 bases in the middle. The germline CDR1 and CDR2 sequences are SGHDT and YYEEEE. The CDR3 consists of 15 residues. The CDR3 DNA follows: TGTGCCAGCAGCTTCCCGGGCCCCGTTTCCTACGAGCAGTACTTC. Its translation: CASSFPGPVSYEQYF.

This chain links TRBV5-4 with TRBJ2-1; TRBD2 matches 8 bases. Germline V CDR1 and CDR2: SGHNT, YYREEE (reference sequence). The CDR3 extends over 15 amino acids. V lost 3 bases to trimming and J lost 15 bases; unmatched junction nucleotides: 17. The CDR3 DNA reads as TGTGCCAGCAGCTCTCCGGGACTAGGTTCTATGGATCCGTTCTTC. It specifies CASSSPGLGSMDPFF.

V gene TRBV7-8 combines with J gene TRBJ2-2; D uncertain. Germline lookup yields CDR1 SGHVS and CDR2 FQNEAQ. Trimming left V 6 bases short and J 5 bases short, with 22 bases between. The CDR3 contains 17 residues. CDR3 sequence: CASSSFFGLETTGELFF. The CDR3 DNA reads as TGTGCCAGCAGTTCGTTTTTTGGGCTAGAAACTACCGGGGAGCTGTTTTTT.

The V and J genes are TRBV6-5 and TRBJ2-7; D gene unclear. The V gene's germline CDR1 is MNHEY and CDR2 SVGAGI. The CDR3 covers 13 residues. V was shortened by 0 bases and J by 3 bases, with 6 bases between the two germline ends. The CDR3 DNA is TGTGCCAGCAGTTACTCGGAAATCTACGAGCAGTACTTC. This translates into CASSYSEIYEQYF.

The J gene is TRBJ2-3, the V gene TRBV28; possibly TRBD2 for D (6 bases). V gave up 2 bases and J gave up 1 base, with 10 bases separating them. Germline V CDR1 and CDR2: MDHEN, SYDVKM. The CDR3 extends over 15 amino acids. CDR3 sequence reads: CASSLRLGGTDTQYF. The CDR3 DNA is TGTGCCAGCAGTTTAAGACTAGGCGGCACAGATACGCAGTATTTT.

V gene TRBV4-3 combines with J gene TRBJ2-5; 11 bases fit TRBD1. Germline V lookup: CDR1 LGHNA, CDR2 YSLEER. The trim removed 1 base at V and 5 bases at J, leaving 3 bases unmatched. The CDR3 runs to 15 residues. The CDR3 bases are TGCGCCAGCAGCCAAGGGACAGGGGGCTTGGAGACCCAGTACTTC. Its protein product is CASSQGTGGLETQYF.

The chain links TRBV7-3 to TRBJ2-6; D unresolved. The length of the CDR3 is 15 residues. Trimming left V 5 bases short and J 0 bases short, with 8 bases between. CDR1 SGHTA and CDR2 FQGTGA come from the germline V gene. The CDR3 DNA is TGTGCCAGCAGCGCACAGATCTCTGGGGCCAACGTCCTGACTTTC. This encodes CASSAQISGANVLTF.

The chain has TRBV9 and TRBJ1-1; D is uncertain. The CDR3 consists of 14 residues. The V gene's germline CDR1 is SGDLS and CDR2 YYNGEE. The V end lost 2 bases, the J end lost 3 bases, and 11 bases lay between the germline ends. CDR3 bases: TGTGCCAGCAGCGTCCAGGCTACTTACACTGAAGCTTTCTTT. Protein product: CASSVQATYTEAFF.

The gene calls are TRBV7-9 and TRBJ2-7; 9 nucleotides agree with TRBD1. Per germline, CDR1 SEHNR and CDR2 FQNEAQ (reference sequence). The V and J ends lost 5 bases and 5 bases, in that order; junction bases with no gene match: 10. The CDR3 has 15 residues. DNA for the CDR3: TGTGCCAGCAGCACTCCCGGGACAGGGACCAACGAGCAGTACTTC. Amino acids: CASSTPGTGTNEQYF.

The CDR3 reads CASRQWGLAGGSYEQFF. The CDR3 DNA reads as TGTGCAAGTCGCCAATGGGGACTAGCGGGAGGAAGCTATGAGCAGTTCTTC. The J gene is TRBJ2-1, the V gene TRBV12-2; the table's TRBD2 call for D was not verified on the DNA. TRBV12-2 is tagged as a pseudogene. This CDR3 is built from 17 residues.

The V and J genes are TRBV4-1 and TRBJ2-7; D is perhaps TRBD2 (6 bases). CDR1 and CDR2 from the germline V gene are MGHRA and YSYEKL. Trimming pared 1 base from V and 1 base from J, leaving 11 bases between. The CDR3 runs 15 residues. As DNA, the CDR3 is TGCGCCAGCAGCCAAGGGGTGGGAGGTTCCTACGAGCAGTACTTC. It codes for CASSQGVGGSYEQYF.

The count of this clone is one. The chain is built from TRBV6-1 and TRBJ2-2; TRBD1 aligns across 9 bases. The ends lost 10 bases at V and 5 bases at J; junction bases unmatched: 5. The CDR3 loop spans 13 amino acids. CDR1 and CDR2 from the germline V gene are MNHNS and SASEGT. The CDR3 loop reads CANRDRVTGELFF. The DNA of the CDR3 is TGTGCCAATCGGGACAGGGTAACCGGGGAGCTGTTTTTT.

The chain uses TRBV4-3 and TRBJ1-3; tentative D call: TRBD1 (5 bases). Germline values: CDR1 LGHNA, CDR2 YSLEER. The V end was cut by 1 base, the J end by 0 bases, with 10 bases between. This CDR3 spans 16 amino acids. DNA for the CDR3: TGCGCCAGCAGCCAAGTCCAGGGATTCTCTGGAAACACCATATATTTT. Translating it yields CASSQVQGFSGNTIYF.

This chain links TRBV7-2 with TRBJ1-1, with no clear D. Trimming pared 1 base from V and 1 base from J, leaving 4 bases between. Looked up from germline, CDR1 is SGHTA and CDR2 is FQGNSA. The CDR3 spans 13 residues. The CDR3 spells CASSLDKNTEAFF. The CDR3 DNA sequence: TGTGCCAGCAGCTTAGACAAGAACACTGAAGCTTTCTTT. Variable domain in full (rest from reference TRBV7-2 and TRBJ1-1): GAGVSQSPSNKVTEKGKDVELRCDPISGHTALYWYRQSLGQGLEFLIYFQGNSAPDKSGLPSDRFSAERTGGSVSTLTIQRTQQEDSAVYLCASSLDKNTEAFFGQGTRLTVV.